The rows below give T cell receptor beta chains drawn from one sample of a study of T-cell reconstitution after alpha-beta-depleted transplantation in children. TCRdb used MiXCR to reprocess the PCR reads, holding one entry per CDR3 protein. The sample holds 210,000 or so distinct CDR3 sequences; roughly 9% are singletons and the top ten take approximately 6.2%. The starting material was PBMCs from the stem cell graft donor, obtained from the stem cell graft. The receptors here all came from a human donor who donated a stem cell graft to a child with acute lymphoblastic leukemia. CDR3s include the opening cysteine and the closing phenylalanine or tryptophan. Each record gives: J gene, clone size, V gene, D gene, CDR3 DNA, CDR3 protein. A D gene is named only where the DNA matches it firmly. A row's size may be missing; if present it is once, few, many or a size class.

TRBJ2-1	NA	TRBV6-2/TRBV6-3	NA	TGTGCCAGCAGGGGACTTTCCTACAATGAGCAGTTCTTC	CASRGLSYNEQFF
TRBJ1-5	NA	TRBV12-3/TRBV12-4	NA	TGTGCCAGCAGTTTTAGGCCGGGGGGGAGCAATCAGCCCCAGCATTTT	CASSFRPGGSNQPQHF
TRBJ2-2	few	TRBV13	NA	TGTGCCAGCAGCTTGACTTCACCACTTCTCCAGGGGTCGCCAGTTTTTGCCACCGGGGAGCTGTTTTTT	CASSLTSPLLQGSPVFATGELFF
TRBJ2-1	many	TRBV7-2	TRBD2	TGTGCCAGCAGCCTGAACGGGGGGTATGAGCAGTTCTTC	CASSLNGGYEQFF
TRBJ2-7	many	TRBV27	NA	TGTGCCAGCAGTTTCCAAGCGGTTGGTTCCTCTTACGAGCAGTACTTC	CASSFQAVGSSYEQYF
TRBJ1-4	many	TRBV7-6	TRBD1	TGTGCCAGCAGCTTAGGACAGGGAAGGAATGAAAAACTGTTTTTT	CASSLGQGRNEKLFF
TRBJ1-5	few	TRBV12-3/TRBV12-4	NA	TGTGCCGGAGCGGCGGGAAGGAATGATCAGCCCCAGCATTTT	CAGAAGRNDQPQHF
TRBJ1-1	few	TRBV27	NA	TGTGCCAGCAGTTCCTACACAGAGAACACTGAAGCTTTCTTT	CASSSYTENTEAFF
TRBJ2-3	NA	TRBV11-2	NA	TGTGCCAGCAGCTTCGTACGGGCTAGCACAGATACGCAGTATTTT	CASSFVRASTDTQYF
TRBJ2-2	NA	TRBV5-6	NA	TGTGCCAGCCGCAGAGAAAACACCGGGGAGCTGTTTTTT	CASRRENTGELFF
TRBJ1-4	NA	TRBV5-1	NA	TGCGCCAGCAGCTTGTTACCGGCAGGCAGGAATGAAAAACTGTTTTTT	CASSLLPAGRNEKLFF
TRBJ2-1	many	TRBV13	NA	TGTGCCAGCAGCTTACTGAATAGGTGGGGGCACAATGAGCAGTTCTTC	CASSLLNRWGHNEQFF
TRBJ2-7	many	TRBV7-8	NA	TGTGCCAGCAGCCCTAAGGCGAGTAGGTACGAGCAGTACTTC	CASSPKASRYEQYF
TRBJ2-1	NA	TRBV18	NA	TGTGCCAGCTCACCGGGAAGCGGGAATGAGCAGTTCTTC	CASSPGSGNEQFF
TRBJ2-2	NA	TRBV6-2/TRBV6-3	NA	TGTGCCAGCAGCCAGGGGTCCGAGGAGCTGTTTTTT	CASSQGSEELFF
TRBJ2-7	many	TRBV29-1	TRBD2	TGCAGCGTTGGGGAGGGGACCGACTACGAGCAGTACTTC	CSVGEGTDYEQYF
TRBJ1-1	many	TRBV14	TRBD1	TGTGCCAGCAGCCAAGCCCAAAGGACAGGGGGCATACCTGAAGCTTTCTTT	CASSQAQRTGGIPEAFF
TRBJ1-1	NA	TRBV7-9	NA	TGTGCCAGCAGCTCCCCATCTCGACAGCTTTTGAACACTGAAGCTTTCTTT	CASSSPSRQLLNTEAFF
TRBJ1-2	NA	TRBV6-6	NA	TGTGCCAGCAGTTACTCGAGGCAGGATGGCTACACCTTC	CASSYSRQDGYTF
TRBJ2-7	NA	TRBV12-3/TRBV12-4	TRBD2	TGTGCCAGCAGTTCCCCCAACGGGGGGGTCTACGAGCAGTACTTC	CASSSPNGGVYEQYF
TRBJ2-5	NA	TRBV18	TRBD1	TGTGCCAGCTCACGAGGGACAGGGGAGAGGGAGACCCAGTACTTC	CASSRGTGERETQYF
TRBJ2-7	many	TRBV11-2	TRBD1	TGTGCCAGCAGTCGACGACAGGGCTCCTACGAGCAGTACTTC	CASSRRQGSYEQYF
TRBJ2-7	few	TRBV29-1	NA	TGCAGCGCTTTCCGGGACACCGACTACGAGCAGTACTTC	CSAFRDTDYEQYF
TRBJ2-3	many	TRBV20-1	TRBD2	TGCAGTGCAACCAGGACTAGCGGGGATTGGGGTACGCAGTATTTT	CSATRTSGDWGTQYF
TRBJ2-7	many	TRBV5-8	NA	TGTGCCAGCAGCTTGGTGGGATCCATCTACGAGCAGTACTTC	CASSLVGSIYEQYF
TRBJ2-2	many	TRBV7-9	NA	TGTGCCAGCAGCTTAGTAGACACCGGGGAGCTGTTTTTT	CASSLVDTGELFF
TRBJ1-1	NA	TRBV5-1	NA	TGCGCCAGCAGTTGGTCCGTTCTGAACACTGAAGCTTTCTTT	CASSWSVLNTEAFF
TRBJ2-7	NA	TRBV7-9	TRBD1	TGTGCCAGCAGCTTAACTTGGGACAGAAACGACTACGAGCAGTACTTC	CASSLTWDRNDYEQYF
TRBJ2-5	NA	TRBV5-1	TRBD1	TGCGCCAGCAGCGTGGGACAGCCTAAAGAGACCCAGTACTTC	CASSVGQPKETQYF
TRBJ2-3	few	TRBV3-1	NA	TGTGCCAGCAGCCTTCAGAACCTCAATACGCAGTATTTT	CASSLQNLNTQYF
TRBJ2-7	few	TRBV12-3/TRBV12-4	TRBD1	TGTGCCAGCAGTATGGGGACAGACTACGAGCAGTACTTC	CASSMGTDYEQYF
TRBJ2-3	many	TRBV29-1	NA	TGCAGCGTTAAACCACGGGGTTGGACAGATACGCAGTATTTT	CSVKPRGWTDTQYF
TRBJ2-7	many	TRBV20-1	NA	TGCAGTGCTAGAGATGAGAAAGGGACCTACGAGCAGTACTTC	CSARDEKGTYEQYF
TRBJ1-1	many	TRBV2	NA	TGTGCCAGCCAGCGGTTAGCCACTGAAGCTTTCTTT	CASQRLATEAFF
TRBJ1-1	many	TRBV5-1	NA	TGCGCCAGCTCCATCGGAGATTTGGCTTTCTTT	CASSIGDLAFF
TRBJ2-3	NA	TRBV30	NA	TGTGCCTGGAGTCGACTGGGAATTAACACAGATACGCAGTATTTT	CAWSRLGINTDTQYF
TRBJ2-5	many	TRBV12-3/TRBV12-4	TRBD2	TGTGCCAGCATGACGACGGGGGGGCCGCTGGCGACCCAGTACTTC	CASMTTGGPLATQYF
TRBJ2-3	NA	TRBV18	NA	TGTGCCAGCTCACGCACTAAAGGACTTCTGACTACAGATACGCAGTATTTT	CASSRTKGLLTTDTQYF
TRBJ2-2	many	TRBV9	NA	TGTGCCAGCAGCGTATTGGCCGGGGAGCTGTTTTTT	CASSVLAGELFF
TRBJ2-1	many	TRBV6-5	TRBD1	TGTGCCAGCAGTTACTCTACCGGGACAGGGCTCTACAATGAGCAGTTCTTC	CASSYSTGTGLYNEQFF
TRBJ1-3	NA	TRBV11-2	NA	TGTGCCAGCAGCTTAACAAATGTGGGCAGGAATACTGGAAACACCATATATTTT	CASSLTNVGRNTGNTIYF
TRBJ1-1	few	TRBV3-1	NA	TGTGCCAGCAGCCCGGGAGAGGTCCGTAAGTCTGAAGCTTTCTTT	CASSPGEVRKSEAFF
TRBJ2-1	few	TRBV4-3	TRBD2	TGCGCCAGCAGCCAAGATCGGCGGGGGACCCACAATGAGCAGTTCTTC	CASSQDRRGTHNEQFF
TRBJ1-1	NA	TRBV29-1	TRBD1	TGCAGCGTTTCTGAGACAGGGGGGGGTTATACTGAAGCTTTCTTT	CSVSETGGGYTEAFF
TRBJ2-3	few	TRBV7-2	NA	TGTGCCAGCAGCCGGTCGGGAGAAGATACGCAGTATTTT	CASSRSGEDTQYF
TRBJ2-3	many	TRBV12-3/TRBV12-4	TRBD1	TGTGCCAGCACCCTAACAGGGGGCACAGATACGCAGTATTTT	CASTLTGGTDTQYF
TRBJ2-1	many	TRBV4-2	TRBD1	TGTGCCAGCAGCCATTCGTTAGACAGGGGGCGGCAAAATGAGCAGTTCTTC	CASSHSLDRGRQNEQFF
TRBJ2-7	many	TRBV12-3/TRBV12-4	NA	TGTGCCAGCAGTTTAGATGGCAGCGCCTACGAGCAGTACTTC	CASSLDGSAYEQYF
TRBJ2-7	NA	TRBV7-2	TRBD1	TGTGCCAGCAGCCTGACCGGGACAGATTACTCCTACGAGCAGTACTTC	CASSLTGTDYSYEQYF
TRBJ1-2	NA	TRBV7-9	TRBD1	TGTGCCAGCAGGGGCCGGGACAGGGAGGAGTATGGCTACACCTTC	CASRGRDREEYGYTF
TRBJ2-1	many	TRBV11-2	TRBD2	TGTGCCAGCAGCCGGCCGGGACTAGCGGGGGGGCCGTATGAGCAGTTCTTC	CASSRPGLAGGPYEQFF
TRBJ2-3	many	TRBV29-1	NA	TGCAGCGGAGACAGTGCAGATACGCAGTATTTT	CSGDSADTQYF
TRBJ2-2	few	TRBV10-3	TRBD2	TGTGCCATCAGTGAGTCGACTAGCGATACGACCGGGGAGCTGTTTTTT	CAISESTSDTTGELFF
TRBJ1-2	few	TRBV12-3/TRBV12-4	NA	TGTGCCAGCAGTTGGGCCGGGGGGATCTATGGCTACACCTTC	CASSWAGGIYGYTF
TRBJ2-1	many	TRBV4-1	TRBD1	TGCGCCAGCAGCGACGAGATACAGGGGGCTTACAATGAGCAGTTCTTC	CASSDEIQGAYNEQFF
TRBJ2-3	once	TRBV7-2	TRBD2	TGTGCCAGCAGCTTCCGGGGGGGCCAAGATACGCAGTATTTT	CASSFRGGQDTQYF
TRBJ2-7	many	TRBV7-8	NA	TGTGCCAGCAGCCCTATTGGGGGTACAAGCTCCTACGAGCAGTACTTC	CASSPIGGTSSYEQYF
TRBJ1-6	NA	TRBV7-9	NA	TGTGCCAGCAGCTTAGGAGGGGTTGCGGATTCACCCCTCCACTTT	CASSLGGVADSPLHF
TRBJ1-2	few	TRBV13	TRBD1	TGTGCCAGCAGCTTAGGCCGACAGGGAAACTATGGCTACACCTTC	CASSLGRQGNYGYTF